A single sample gave rise to the 5 T cell receptor beta chains below, sequenced in a study of OX40 agonist ivuxolimab in advanced cancers. The data were produced by immunoSEQ multiplex PCR, yet TCRdb's version contains in-frame clones alone and is incomplete. The sample holds about 66,000 clones; over 80% are singletons and the top ten take 2% to 3%. This specimen consisted of CD4+ or CD8+ T cells sorted from blood, obtained in a trial of the OX40 agonist ivuxolimab. The source is an adult with an advanced solid tumor such as melanoma, head and neck, liver or kidney cancer.

This chain connects TRBV13 to TRBJ2-7; 8 bases are a match to TRBD1. Trimming took 5 bases from V and 6 from J; bases not matched to a gene: 12. The CDR3 contains 15 residues. Per the germline V gene, CDR1 is PRHDT and CDR2 is FYEKMQ (reference sequence). The CDR3 nucleotides are TGTGCCAGCAGCCCACTTCAGGGGGCGGGTTCCGAGCAGTACTTC. This translates into CASSPLQGAGSEQYF.

The CDR3 spells CASSHRLTSGIQETQYF. CDR3 bases: TGCGCCAGCAGCCACCGGTTGACTAGCGGGATCCAGGAGACCCAGTACTTC. This rearrangement joins TRBV4-1 to TRBJ2-5; 11 bases are a match to TRBD2. The V gene end was trimmed by 3 bases and the J gene end by 5 bases; junction bases not matched to a gene: 11. CDR1 and CDR2 (germline): MGHRA, YSYEKL. CDR3 size: 17 residues.

The V call is TRBV25-1, the J call TRBJ2-5; a possible D gene is TRBD1 (6 bases). The J call may be faulty, since TRBJ2-7 better matches the DNA end. The germline V gene has CDR1 MGHDK and CDR2 SYGVNS. There are 12 residues in the CDR3. This chain's CDR3 is CASSGVSYEQYF. The CDR3 DNA follows: TGTGCCAGTTCAGGGGTCTCCTACGAGCAGTACTTC.

The V and J genes are TRBV6-1 and TRBJ2-5; 10 bases match TRBD2. The CDR3 totals 16 residues. Germline assignment: CDR1 MNHNS and CDR2 SASEGT. The ends lost 1 base at V and 5 bases at J; junction bases unmatched: 7. CDR3 region: CASSEVALAGAETQYF. The DNA for the CDR3 is TGTGCCAGCAGTGAAGTAGCTCTAGCGGGAGCCGAGACCCAGTACTTC.

V usage is TRBV15 and J usage is TRBJ2-1; D is ambiguous. The germline V and J ends were trimmed by 1 base and 7 bases, with 8 bases remaining between them. This CDR3 spans 13 amino acids. Germline V gene sequence: CDR1 LNHNV, CDR2 YYDKDF (reference sequence). The CDR3 nucleotides read TGTGCCACCAGCAGAGGGGTTATAAATGAGCAGTTCTTC. This encodes CATSRGVINEQFF.